The rows below give T cell receptor beta chains drawn from one sample of a study of tissue T cells after allogeneic stem cell transplantation. The method was immunoSEQ multiplex PCR; TCRdb's version includes in-frame clones alone and lacks a portion of them. The table has 3,000 to 4,000 clones, about 74% seen once. The sequencing used left colon tissue, collected at autopsy. The receptors were sampled from a male patient older than 55 with steroid-refractory graft-versus-host disease after an allogeneic stem cell transplant. T cells may partly derive from the graft donor. CDR3s include the opening cysteine and the closing phenylalanine or tryptophan. The D gene is left open where the match is weak. Part of the rows lack a size; the others show once, few, many or a class for expanded clones.

>TRBV28|-|TRBJ2-7|few|14
TGTGCCAGCAGTTTATCAGGGTGGAGTTACGAGCAGTACTTC
CASSLSGWSYEQYF
>TRBV18|TRBD1|TRBJ1-1|-|16
TGTGCCAGCTCACTCGGGACAGTGGATTTGAACACTGAAGCTTTCTTT
CASSLGTVDLNTEAFF
>TRBV15|-|TRBJ2-4|-|14
TGTGCCACCAGCCCGGACAGAGCCAAAAACATTCAGTACTTC
CATSPDRAKNIQYF
>TRBV27|TRBD1|TRBJ2-1|-|14
TGTGCCAGCAGTCGACAGGGGTCCTCATTAGGGGAGTTCTTC
CASSRQGSSLGEFF
>TRBV5-4|-|TRBJ2-7|-|14
TGTGCCAGCAGCTCTATTGACACCTACTACGAGCAGTACTTC
CASSSIDTYYEQYF
>TRBV4-2|-|TRBJ2-7|-|12
TGTGCCAGCAGCCAAGATAACTACGAGCAGTACTTC
CASSQDNYEQYF
>TRBV5-8|-|TRBJ2-7|-|11
TGTGCCAGCAGCAATCCCCAGGGATCCAACTTC
CASSNPQGSNF
>TRBV11-3|-|TRBJ2-5|few|15
TGTGCCAGCAGCCTTAAGAGGGGGGGAGGAGAGACCCAGTACTTC
CASSLKRGGGETQYF
>TRBV7-2|TRBD1|TRBJ2-6|-|19
TGTGCCAGCAGCTTACACCGTGTACAGGGGGCTGCTGGGGCCAACGTCCTGACTTTC
CASSLHRVQGAAGANVLTF
>TRBV4-3|-|TRBJ2-7|-|15
TGCGCCAGCAGCCAAGAACCAGGGAGCTCCTACGAGCAGTACTTC
CASSQEPGSSYEQYF
>TRBV4-2|-|TRBJ1-3|few|15
TGTGCCAGCAGCCAAGAGACAGGCTCTGGAAACACCATATATTTT
CASSQETGSGNTIYF
>TRBV7-9|-|TRBJ1-5|-|14
TGTGCCAGCAGCTTAAATACCCGCGATCAGCCCCAGCATTTT
CASSLNTRDQPQHF
>TRBV19|-|TRBJ2-7|once|14
TGTGCCAGTAGTCGGACAGACGGATCCTACGAGCAGTACTTC
CASSRTDGSYEQYF
>TRBV11-3|TRBD1|TRBJ1-6|-|13
TGTGCCAGCAGCGCCACAGGGGGATCACCCCTCCACTTT
CASSATGGSPLHF
>TRBV6-6|-|TRBJ1-6|-|13
TGTGCCAGCAGCCCCGATACATATTCACCCCTCCACTTT
CASSPDTYSPLHF
>TRBV7-2|TRBD1|TRBJ2-3|-|13
TGTGCCAGCAGCTTATTACAGGGGAATACGCAGTATTTT
CASSLLQGNTQYF